This T cell receptor beta chain was recorded in a study of cytomegalovirus exposure and HLA in healthy donors. General observations from the study: Researchers reportedly found TCR beta sequences accurately predicted most subjects' HLA-A and HLA-B alleles.

Researchers ran the PCR with 60 Vbeta and 13 Jbeta primers. Assay used: immunoSEQ multiplex PCR; TCRdb lists only in-frame clones, some missing. The sample carries about 190,000 clones, more than 60% recorded once. Looked up from germline, CDR1 is GTSNPN and CDR2 is SVGIG (reference sequence). Trimming took 0 bases from V and 3 from J; bases not matched to a gene: 6. The CDR3 length is 15 residues. In this sample, this clone turned up a few times. Its target is unknown. The sample was PBMCs. The source of this sequence is a woman aged 30 to 39 in good health and CMV-seropositive. The V gene is TRBV30, the J gene TRBJ1-1; 8 bases fit TRBD1. CDR3 coding DNA: TGTGCCTGGAGTGTACTGGTGACAGGGGACACTGAAGCTTTCTTT. Its protein is CAWSVLVTGDTEAFF.